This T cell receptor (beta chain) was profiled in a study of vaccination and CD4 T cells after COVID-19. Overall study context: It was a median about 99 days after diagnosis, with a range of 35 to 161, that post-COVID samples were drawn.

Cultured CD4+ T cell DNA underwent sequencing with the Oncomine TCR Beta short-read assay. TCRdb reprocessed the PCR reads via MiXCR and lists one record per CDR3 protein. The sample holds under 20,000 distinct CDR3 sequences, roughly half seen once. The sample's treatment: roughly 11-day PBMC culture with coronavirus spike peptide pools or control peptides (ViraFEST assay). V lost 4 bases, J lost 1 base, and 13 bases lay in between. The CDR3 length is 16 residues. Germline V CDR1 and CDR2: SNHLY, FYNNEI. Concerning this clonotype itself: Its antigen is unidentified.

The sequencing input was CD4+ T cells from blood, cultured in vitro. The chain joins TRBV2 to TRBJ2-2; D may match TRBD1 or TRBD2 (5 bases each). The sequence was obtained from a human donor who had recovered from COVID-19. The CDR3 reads CASSAPGPLNTGELFF. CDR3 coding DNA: TGTGCCAGCAGTGCGCCGGGACCATTGAACACCGGGGAGCTGTTTTTT.